The sample holds a few counts of the clone carrying this TCR beta chain. CDR3 length: 14 residues. Germline lookup yields CDR1 SGHVS and CDR2 FNYEAQ. V gave up 4 bases and J gave up 7 bases; unmatched junction bases: 9. These data are taken from a study of response to subunit inactivated influenza vaccine. TCRdb re-called the RT-PCR reads through MiXCR, storing one row per CDR3 protein. The sample holds 590,000 or so distinct CDR3 sequences, 14% seen once. The sample in question was PBMCs from blood, obtained roughly 15 days before vaccination. J is TRBJ2-5 and V is TRBV7-6; 7 nucleotides agree with TRBD2. This clonotype was obtained from a man over 45 who received an inactivated influenza vaccine. As DNA, the CDR3 is TGTGCCAGCAGCTCTACCTCGGGAGGCGGGACCCAGTACTTC. Its protein is CASSSTSGGGTQYF.